This record looks at one TCR beta chain sequence and its context. The data stem from a study of blood T cell repertoires in COVID-19. For the study at large: Spain, Italy and the United States supplied samples that represented acute and convalescent COVID-19. The analysed material was cDNA or gDNA that came from T cells, B-cell-depleted T cells, or PBMCs.

The V and J ends lost 2 bases and 5 bases respectively, with 5 bases between them. The germline CDR1 and CDR2 sequences are SGHAT and FQNNGV. The CDR3 totals 12 residues. Original handling: Quantification of nucleated cells was approximated via reference gene primer amplification. Measured with immunoSEQ multiplex PCR; TCRdb has only the in-frame clones, and not every one. That table furnishes V, J and clone size, whereas the DNA furnished D and trimming. The sample shows approximately 170,000 clones, 74% of them seen only once. This receptor was identified in a woman older than 75 with acute or convalescent COVID-19. V and J are TRBV11-2 and TRBJ2-3, with D unresolved. The source material was peripheral blood. CDR3: CASSLNGDTQYF. The CDR3 nucleotides read TGTGCCAGCAGCTTAAACGGAGATACGCAGTATTTT.